Listed below are T cell receptor beta chains from one sample, sequenced in a study of T cells and Merkel cell carcinoma outcomes. The data were produced by immunoSEQ multiplex PCR, yet TCRdb's version contains in-frame clones alone and is incomplete. The data show some 2,000 clones, with 75% to 95% seen just once and about 4% held by the top ten. Source material: tumor tissue from Merkel cell carcinoma. The receptors were gathered from a human donor with Merkel cell carcinoma. Both conserved end residues are part of each CDR3. A D gene is named only where the DNA matches it firmly. A clone size is listed for some rows: how often the clone was seen (once, few, many), or a class if it is expanded.

CDR3aa,CDR3nt,j_gene,abundance,d_gene,v_gene
CSVTGDSYEQYF,TGCAGCGTTACAGGGGATAGCTACGAGCAGTACTTC,TRBJ2-7,NA,TRBD1,TRBV29-1
CASSLSVWDTGANVLTF,TGTGCCAGCAGTTTATCGGTCTGGGACACCGGGGCCAACGTCCTGACTTTC,TRBJ2-6,NA,NA,TRBV27
CASSPDPIHKQFF,TGTGCCAGCTCACCCGACCCCATCCATAAGCAGTTCTTC,TRBJ2-1,NA,NA,TRBV18
CASSPRPFGNSPLHF,TGTGCCAGCAGTCCAAGGCCCTTTGGGAATTCACCCCTCCACTTT,TRBJ1-6,NA,NA,TRBV27
CASSQPGEGGAGANVLTF,TGCGCCAGCAGCCAACCGGGGGAGGGGGGCGCTGGGGCCAACGTCCTGACTTTC,TRBJ2-6,NA,NA,TRBV5-1
CASSVLRASNQPQHF,TGTGCCAGCAGTGTTCTTCGGGCGAGCAATCAGCCCCAGCATTTT,TRBJ1-5,once,NA,TRBV2
CASSSLRGENEKLFF,TGTGCCAGCAGCTCCTTGAGGGGAGAAAATGAAAAACTGTTTTTT,TRBJ1-4,NA,NA,TRBV7-9
CASSLEAGAIQYF,TGCGCCAGCAGCTTGGAGGCAGGTGCCATTCAGTACTTC,TRBJ2-4,NA,NA,TRBV5-1
CASSDQDSRYEQYF,TGCGCCAGCAGTGATCAGGATTCTCGCTACGAGCAGTACTTC,TRBJ2-7,NA,NA,TRBV10-1
CASRETSAGVPEAFF,TGTGCCAGCAGAGAGACCTCAGCTGGTGTTCCTGAAGCTTTCTTT,TRBJ1-1,NA,NA,TRBV19
CSVESGGVGNIQYF,TGCAGCGTTGAGAGCGGGGGAGTTGGAAACATTCAGTACTTC,TRBJ2-4,NA,TRBD2,TRBV29-1
CSARMGTPLHF,TGCAGTGCTAGAATGGGGACCCCGCTCCACTTT,TRBJ1-6,NA,NA,TRBV20-1
CASSLDGDRYNSPLHF,TGTGCCAGCAGCTTAGACGGGGACAGATATAATTCACCCCTCCACTTT,TRBJ1-6,NA,TRBD1,TRBV11-1
CASSLLGGGNTGELFF,TGCGCCAGCAGCCTGCTAGGCGGGGGGAACACCGGGGAGCTGTTTTTT,TRBJ2-2,NA,TRBD2,TRBV5-1
CASSEVWSGEKLFF,TGTGCCAGCAGTGAAGTATGGAGTGGGGAAAAACTGTTTTTT,TRBJ1-4,NA,NA,TRBV2
CASRYGGQQDEQFF,TGTGCCAGCAGGTACGGGGGGCAACAGGATGAGCAGTTCTTC,TRBJ2-1,NA,NA,TRBV27
CASSSHGVRSGANVLTF,TGTGCCAGCAGTTCCCACGGGGTTCGCTCTGGGGCCAACGTCCTGACTTTC,TRBJ2-6,once,NA,TRBV27
CASAGEGSNQPQHF,TGTGCCAGCGCGGGGGAGGGAAGCAATCAGCCCCAGCATTTT,TRBJ1-5,NA,NA,TRBV2
CASSPRLSSSYEQYF,TGTGCCAGCTCCCCAAGACTGTCGAGCTCCTACGAGCAGTACTTC,TRBJ2-7,NA,NA,TRBV18
CAWSARGGMETQYF,TGTGCCTGGAGTGCGCGGGGGGGCATGGAGACCCAGTACTTC,TRBJ2-5,NA,TRBD2,TRBV30
CAWSVHGGELFF,TGTGCCTGGAGTGTACACGGGGGGGAGCTGTTTTTT,TRBJ2-2,NA,NA,TRBV30
CASSLGWEFNGYTF,TGTGCCAGCAGCTTAGGTTGGGAATTTAATGGCTACACCTTC,TRBJ1-2,NA,NA,TRBV7-9
CASSAGTGPYGYTF,TGTGCCAGCAGTGCCGGGACAGGACCCTATGGCTACACCTTC,TRBJ1-2,NA,TRBD1,TRBV27
CASSFGGGAPDTQYF,TGTGCCAGCAGCTTTGGGGGCGGGGCCCCAGATACGCAGTATTTT,TRBJ2-3,NA,NA,TRBV11-2
CASRSSELSTSRANLTF,TGTGCCAGCAGGTCGAGTGAGCTGAGTACAAGTCGGGCCAACCTGACTTTC,TRBJ2-6,NA,NA,TRBV13
CASSLRVPPDTQYF,TGTGCCAGCAGCTTGAGGGTCCCGCCAGATACGCAGTATTTT,TRBJ2-3,NA,NA,TRBV7-2
CAWSTTDTQYF,TGTGCCTGGAGTACGACAGATACGCAGTATTTT,TRBJ2-3,NA,NA,TRBV30
CASSRTSGGRRGYTDTQYF,TGTGCCAGCAGCCGGACTAGCGGGGGCCGCAGGGGTTACACAGATACGCAGTATTTT,TRBJ2-3,NA,TRBD2,TRBV7-6
CSVGGTGVTGELFF,TGCAGCGTTGGGGGGACAGGGGTCACCGGGGAGCTGTTTTTT,TRBJ2-2,NA,TRBD1,TRBV29-1
CASSRSLTGANQPQHF,TGTGCCAGCAGCCGATCGCTGACAGGGGCAAATCAGCCCCAGCATTTT,TRBJ1-5,once,TRBD1,TRBV7-9
CASRASGANVLTF,TGTGCCAGCAGGGCGTCTGGGGCCAACGTCCTGACTTTC,TRBJ2-6,NA,NA,TRBV27
CASSLGGRATNEKLFF,TGTGCCAGCAGCTTGGGGGGAAGGGCAACTAATGAAAAACTGTTTTTT,TRBJ1-4,NA,NA,TRBV5-5
CASSLFPGNIQYF,TGTGCCAGCAGTTTATTCCCTGGGAACATTCAGTACTTC,TRBJ2-4,NA,NA,TRBV28